These 20 T cell receptor beta chains were all obtained from the same sample, sequenced in a study of blood T cell repertoires in COVID-19. This table comes from immunoSEQ multiplex PCR, and its TCRdb copy is limited to in-frame clones, with some not included. The table has some 340,000 clones, around 83% seen once. The sample was PBMCs or T cells enriched from blood (not recorded which). These receptors all come from a woman aged 45-65 years who had recovered from COVID-19.

This clone was observed at least ten times. The V call is TRBV3-1 (or the pseudogene TRBV3-2), the J call TRBJ2-5, with 7 nucleotides matching TRBD2. The CDR3 loop spans 17 amino acids. Per the germline V gene, CDR1 is LGHDT and CDR2 is YNNKEL (reference sequence). J was trimmed by 1 base and V by 5 bases; bases with no gene match: 13. The CDR3 DNA reads as TGTGCCAGCAGCGGATATGGCAGCGGGGCGGCCCAAGAGACCCAGTACTTC. This translates into CASSGYGSGAAQETQYF.

The rearrangement links TRBV9 to TRBJ1-6; the D is unclear. This CDR3 spans 15 amino acids. Trimming cost V 0 bases and J 7 bases, with 11 bases left between them. Looked up from germline, CDR1 is SGDLS and CDR2 is YYNGEE. CDR3 loop: CASSVDPSRNSPLHF. The DNA for the CDR3 is TGTGCCAGCAGCGTAGATCCCTCGAGGAATTCACCCCTCCACTTT. Full variable domain (missing parts from reference TRBV9 and TRBJ1-6): DSGVTQTPKHLITATGQRVTLRCSPRSGDLSVYWYQQSLDQGLQFLIQYYNGEERAKGNILERFSAQQFPDLHSELNLSSLELGDSALYFCASSVDPSRNSPLHFGNGTRLTVT.

V usage is TRBV5-4 and J usage is TRBJ1-2; maybe TRBD1 (5 bases). Trimming stripped 2 bases from V and 8 bases from J, with 16 bases between. The CDR3 is made up of 14 amino acids. From germline, CDR1 is SGHNT and CDR2 YYREEE (reference sequence). The CDR3 loop is CASSFGGAGEGYTF. DNA of the CDR3: TGTGCCAGCAGCTTTGGCGGGGCCGGCGAGGGCTACACCTTC.

The chain uses TRBV28 and TRBJ1-2; the D gene is possibly TRBD1 (5 bases). The CDR3 spans 13 residues. In germline, CDR1 is MDHEN, CDR2 SYDVKM. V lost 4 bases and J 6 bases, leaving 12 bases between the germline ends. The CDR3 here is CASSYGDLDGYTF. The CDR3 DNA sequence: TGTGCCAGCAGTTACGGGGACTTGGATGGCTACACCTTC.

The chain recombines TRBV2 with TRBJ2-5; TRBD1 aligns across 10 bases. This CDR3 comprises 15 residues. J gave up 0 bases and V 8 bases, and 6 bases lay outside the gene matches. CDR1 is SNHLY and CDR2 is FYNNEI in the germline V gene. The CDR3 DNA reads as TGTGCCAGCCGGGGACAGGGGATGTACCAAGAGACCCAGTACTTC. Its protein is CASRGQGMYQETQYF.

The CDR3 protein is CASSLEGSRQGGYGYTF. DNA for the CDR3: TGCGCCAGCAGCTTGGAGGGGAGTCGACAGGGGGGCTATGGCTACACCTTC. The rearrangement uses TRBV5-1 and TRBJ1-2; 9 nucleotides line up with TRBD1. V was clipped by 0 bases and J by 4 bases; unmatched bases: 10. Per the germline V gene, CDR1 is SGHRS and CDR2 is YFSETQ. The CDR3 runs 17 residues.

The V call is TRBV7-9, the J call TRBJ2-1, with 12 bases matching TRBD2. CDR1 is SEHNR and CDR2 is FQNEAQ in the germline V gene (reference sequence). The CDR3 runs 17 residues. Trimming at V came to 5 bases and at J to 8 bases, leaving 13 bases not matched to a gene. CDR3 DNA sequence: TGTGCCAGCAGCACGGGAGGGACTAGCGGGTATCTCGATGAGCAGTTCTTC. The encoded protein is CASSTGGTSGYLDEQFF.

The chain recombines TRBV7-6 with TRBJ2-3; D unresolved. Germline V gene data show CDR1 as SGHVS and CDR2 as FNYEAQ. This CDR3 region has 12 residues. Trimming removed 2 bases from V and 5 bases from J, with 5 bases in between. This CDR3 reads CASSLTVDTQYF. CDR3 bases: TGTGCCAGCAGCTTAACGGTAGATACGCAGTATTTT.

In its sample, this clone was seen once. CDR3 DNA sequence: TGTGCCAGCAGCTCGGGACTAGCGGGAGGGCCGGGGTGGCAGTACTTC. This sequence encodes CASSSGLAGGPGWQYF. The chain links TRBV7-2 to TRBJ2-7, with 16 positions matching TRBD2. This CDR3 comprises 16 residues. CDR1 SGHTA and CDR2 FQGNSA come from the germline V gene. V was clipped by 4 bases and J by 9 bases; unmatched bases: 9.

This chain connects TRBV2 to TRBJ1-1; D is possibly TRBD1 (5 bases). The CDR3 runs to 13 residues. CDR1 SNHLY and CDR2 FYNNEI come from the germline V gene. V gave up 4 bases and J gave up 1 base, with 7 bases separating them. CDR3 residues: CASSGGENTEAFF. The DNA for the CDR3 is TGTGCCAGCAGTGGGGGGGAGAACACTGAAGCTTTCTTT. Full variable domain (remainder filled in from reference TRBV2 and TRBJ1-1): EPEVTQTPSHQVTQMGQEVILRCVPISNHLYFYWYRQILGQKVEFLVSFYNNEISEKSEIFDDQFSVERPDGSNFTLKIRSTKLEDSAMYFCASSGGENTEAFFGQGTRLTVV.

This clone was counted a few times. The V call is TRBV29-1, the J call TRBJ1-2; tentatively, D is TRBD1 (6 bases). The V gene lost 5 bases and the J gene lost 6 bases, with 10 bases spanning the gap. The CDR3 is made up of 11 amino acids. Looked up from germline, CDR1 is SQVTM and CDR2 is ANQGSEA. In DNA, the CDR3 is TGCAGCGTTCAGGGGACCGATGGCTACACCTTC. It is translated as CSVQGTDGYTF.

The rearrangement links TRBV19 to TRBJ2-3, with TRBD2 identical over 15 bases. Germline V CDR1 and CDR2: LNHDA, SQIVND (reference sequence). Losses at the gene ends were 8 bases for V and 5 bases for J; bases not matched to a gene: 5. This CDR3 has 15 residues. The CDR3 bases are TGTGCCAGTGAGGGACTAGCGGGAGGAATAGATACGCAGTATTTT. It yields the protein CASEGLAGGIDTQYF.

The chain recombines TRBV11-3 with TRBJ2-1; 10 bases map to TRBD2. V shed 1 base and J 4 bases; nucleotides not matched to a gene: 10. The germline CDR1 and CDR2 sequences are SGHNT and YENEEA. This CDR3 spans 18 amino acids. CDR3 DNA: TGTGCCAGCAGCTTAGCTGTAGCGGGGGGAGTTGTGTACAATGAGCAGTTCTTC. It encodes CASSLAVAGGVVYNEQFF.

This clone was recorded once. V is TRBV27 and J is TRBJ1-6, with TRBD1 matching 7 bases. V was pared by 6 bases and J by 9 bases, with 8 bases of the junction left unmatched. The germline V gene has CDR1 MNHEY and CDR2 SMNVEV (reference sequence). This CDR3 spans 14 amino acids. CDR3 loop: CASSRGQVSSPLHF. The CDR3 nucleotides read TGTGCCAGCAGCCGAGGACAGGTCTCTTCACCCCTCCACTTT.

The DNA of the CDR3 is TGCGCCAGCGCCTTCACGGACAGTAACTATGGCTACACCTTC. It codes for CASAFTDSNYGYTF. The V gene is TRBV5-1, the J gene TRBJ1-2; perhaps TRBD1 as D (6 bases). The CDR3 consists of 14 residues. Deletions cut 7 bases from V and 1 base from J, with 14 bases between. Germline V gene data show CDR1 as SGHRS and CDR2 as YFSETQ.

The V gene is TRBV14, the J gene TRBJ1-1; unclear D gene. V was trimmed by 0 bases and J by 1 base, leaving 9 bases between them. Germline V gene sequence: CDR1 SGHDN, CDR2 FVKESK. The CDR3 contains 15 residues. CDR3 residues: CASSQERRQNTEAFF. CDR3 DNA sequence: TGTGCCAGCAGCCAAGAGCGAAGACAGAACACTGAAGCTTTCTTT.

This chain connects TRBV6-5 to TRBJ2-1; no firm D call. This CDR3 is built from 16 residues. Trimming pared 0 bases from V and 6 bases from J, leaving 15 bases between. Germline-derived CDR1 and CDR2 are MNHEY and SVGAGI. The CDR3 DNA follows: TGTGCCAGCAGTTACTCGCCTGCCGTAACGGGCAATGAGCAGTTCTTC. Translation: CASSYSPAVTGNEQFF.

This clone was counted only a few times. The chain recombines TRBV19 with TRBJ2-1, with TRBD2 matching over 15 bases. Germline lookup yields CDR1 LNHDA and CDR2 SQIVND (reference sequence). V trimming: 1 base; J trimming: 6 bases; junction bases outside the gene matches: 10. The CDR3 is made up of 19 amino acids. CDR3 in amino acids: CASSIARTSGRAVPNEQFF. Here the CDR3 DNA reads TGTGCCAGTAGTATAGCAAGGACTAGCGGGAGGGCCGTCCCCAATGAGCAGTTCTTC.

A single count supports this clone. This CDR3 is CASRRDKNTEAFF. The CDR3 bases are TGTGCCAGCAGACGCGACAAGAACACTGAAGCTTTCTTT. The chain combines TRBV12-3 or TRBV12-4 with TRBJ1-1; D unclear. Trimming stripped 6 bases from V and 1 base from J, with 9 bases between. The CDR3 extends over 13 amino acids.

The CDR3 sequence is CASSASQASITEAFF. CDR3 bases: TGTGCCAGCAGTGCTTCACAGGCCTCCATCACTGAAGCTTTCTTT. The V call is TRBV27, the J call TRBJ1-1, with D perhaps TRBD1 (5 bases). The CDR3 consists of 15 residues. Trimming took off 5 bases at V and 4 bases at J, with 17 bases between the two ends. Germline assignment: CDR1 MNHEY and CDR2 SMNVEV (reference sequence).